The sequence of this T cell receptor (beta chain) was determined in a study of OX40 agonist ivuxolimab in advanced cancers. Blood was sampled at baseline, cycle 4 day 1, and cycle 7 day 1. Only in-frame clones appear in the TCRdb table, and some are missing; sequencing was by immunoSEQ multiplex PCR. The sample has approximately 60,000 clones, approximately 90% seen once. Trimming shortened V by 0 bases and J by 0 bases, and 8 bases separated the two germline ends. Germline V gene sequence: CDR1 SGHRS, CDR2 YFSETQ. This CDR3 has 15 residues. The rearrangement uses TRBV5-1 and TRBJ2-3; no firm D call. This TCR was recovered from an adult with an advanced solid tumor such as melanoma, head and neck, liver or kidney cancer. The sample here was CD4+ or CD8+ T cells sorted from blood, taken in a trial of the OX40 agonist ivuxolimab. In DNA, the CDR3 is TGCGCCAGCAGCTTGGTATCAGCCAGCACAGATACGCAGTATTTT. It yields the protein CASSLVSASTDTQYF.